This is a list of T cell receptor beta chains from one sample in a study of cytomegalovirus exposure and HLA in healthy donors. Sequencing was performed with immunoSEQ multiplex PCR; in TCRdb, only in-frame clones are kept and a portion is missing. The sample contains more than 250,000 clones, over 85% of which appear only once. The sequencing input was PBMCs. These receptors all come from a woman aged 18-29 years in good health and CMV-seronegative. The CDR3 runs from the conserved cysteine through the conserved F or W. Only part of the rows carry a size: once, few, many, or a class if the clone is expanded.

V: TRBV29-1
J: TRBJ2-7
size: -
CDR3: CSVASKQGPVTEQYF

V: TRBV15
J: TRBJ1-5
size: -
CDR3: CATSNRGQPQHF

V: TRBV18
J: TRBJ1-6
size: -
CDR3: CASSPTLTGRSSYNSPLHF

V: TRBV27
J: TRBJ2-3
size: -
CDR3: CASSPRTSLWVDTQYF

V: TRBV9
J: TRBJ2-7
size: once
CDR3: CASSPRGSYEQYF

V: TRBV5-8
J: TRBJ1-1
size: -
CDR3: CASSLGQVLEAFF

V: TRBV9
J: TRBJ1-3
size: -
CDR3: CASSGGGSGNTIYF

V: TRBV7-9
J: TRBJ1-6
size: -
CDR3: CASSSSTGLSYNSPLHF

V: TRBV9
J: TRBJ1-1
size: -
CDR3: CASSHSRDRGGTEAFF

V: TRBV2
J: TRBJ2-7
size: -
CDR3: CASKDRGYEQYF

V: TRBV2
J: TRBJ2-7
size: -
CDR3: CATQTSGGSYEQYF

V: TRBV7-6
J: TRBJ2-7
size: -
CDR3: CASSSDDSEQYF

V: TRBV18
J: TRBJ2-5
size: -
CDR3: CASSPKPQETQYF

V: TRBV30
J: TRBJ1-2
size: -
CDR3: CACGGPNYGYTF

V: TRBV13
J: TRBJ2-3
size: -
CDR3: CASRPRAGGLDTQYF

V: TRBV10-2
J: TRBJ1-1
size: -
CDR3: CASSDPDSRNTEAFF

V: TRBV6-5
J: TRBJ1-6
size: -
CDR3: CASSYPPLHF

V: TRBV6-1
J: TRBJ2-1
size: -
CDR3: CASSEVVAGFYNEQFF

V: TRBV13
J: TRBJ1-1
size: -
CDR3: CASSARTGGFEAFF

V: TRBV7-8
J: TRBJ1-2
size: -
CDR3: CATVTRGNGYTF

V: TRBV2
J: TRBJ2-2
size: -
CDR3: CASSERPGQGDYSNTGELFF

V: TRBV2
J: TRBJ2-7
size: -
CDR3: CASTNLRGQRNEQYF